This TCR beta chain originates from a study of blood T cell repertoires in COVID-19. The repertoire was sequenced with immunoSEQ multiplex PCR; TCRdb's copy has only in-frame clones and lacks some. The sample carries more than 120,000 clones, around nine tenths recorded once. This CDR3 is 18 amino acids long. Germline V lookup: CDR1 ENHRY, CDR2 SYGVKD. With V trimmed by 3 bases and J by 8 bases, 15 bases remained unmatched. The chain carries TRBV10-3 and TRBJ1-4; 10 bases are a match to TRBD1. This sequence was found in a woman in her fifties or sixties with active or convalescent COVID-19. Specimen: peripheral blood. As DNA, the CDR3 is TGTGCCATCAGTGATAGTAGTCGCTGGGACAGGGGCGACGAAAAACTGTTTTTT. Encoded protein: CAISDSSRWDRGDEKLFF.